Listed below are T cell receptor beta chains from one sample, sequenced in a study of identical twins. TCRdb processed the 5' RACE reads anew with MiXCR; each CDR3 protein has one entry. The data contain about 1.7 million distinct CDR3 sequences, about 32% of them singletons. The sequenced material came from cord blood. Receptors originate from a newborn girl in good health. The CDR3 runs from the conserved cysteine through the conserved F or W. D genes are given only for firm matches. Not every row has a clone size; where given, it reads once, few, many or a size class.

v_call: TRBV12-3/TRBV12-4; j_call: TRBJ2-7; clone_size: NA; d_call: NA; cdr3_nt: TGTGCCAGCAGAGTCGTGAGCTCCTACAATGAGCAGTACTTC; cdr3_aa: CASRVVSSYNEQYF
v_call: TRBV10-3; j_call: TRBJ2-3; clone_size: few; d_call: TRBD2; cdr3_nt: TGTGCCATCAGCGCCGGACTAGAACCAAGGTATACGCAGTATTTT; cdr3_aa: CAISAGLEPRYTQYF
v_call: TRBV12-3/TRBV12-4; j_call: TRBJ1-6; clone_size: NA; d_call: NA; cdr3_nt: TGTGCCAGCAGATTCTACAATGATTCACCCCTCCACTTT; cdr3_aa: CASRFYNDSPLHF
v_call: TRBV12-5; j_call: TRBJ2-4; clone_size: NA; d_call: NA; cdr3_nt: TGTGCTAGTGGTTTGTTCTCATTAGCCGATGAGCAGTACTTC; cdr3_aa: CASGLFSLADEQYF
v_call: TRBV5-4; j_call: TRBJ2-5; clone_size: few; d_call: TRBD2; cdr3_nt: TGTGCCAGTGGGACTACGCAAGAGACCCAGTACTTC; cdr3_aa: CASGTTQETQYF
v_call: TRBV3-1; j_call: TRBJ2-1; clone_size: few; d_call: NA; cdr3_nt: TGTGCCAGCAGCCAAGATCCCCCGTATAGGCAGTTCTTC; cdr3_aa: CASSQDPPYRQFF
v_call: TRBV11-2; j_call: TRBJ1-2; clone_size: NA; d_call: NA; cdr3_nt: TGTGCCAACAGCTTAGTTTCACGCATTGGGCGGGGTGCCCACAACTATGGCTACACCTTC; cdr3_aa: CANSLVSRIGRGAHNYGYTF
v_call: TRBV29-1; j_call: TRBJ2-7; clone_size: many; d_call: TRBD2; cdr3_nt: TGCAGCGTTGTATCCGGACTAGCGGGACCCTACGAGCAGTACTTC; cdr3_aa: CSVVSGLAGPYEQYF
v_call: TRBV20-1; j_call: TRBJ2-1; clone_size: few; d_call: NA; cdr3_nt: TGCAAGGGGGGAGCGGGGACCTACAATGAGCAGTTCTTC; cdr3_aa: CKGGAGTYNEQFF
v_call: TRBV2; j_call: TRBJ2-7; clone_size: NA; d_call: TRBD2; cdr3_nt: TGTGCCAGCAGACCGGGACTAGACTCCTACGAGCAGTACTTC; cdr3_aa: CASRPGLDSYEQYF
v_call: TRBV6-5; j_call: TRBJ2-4; clone_size: many; d_call: TRBD1; cdr3_nt: TGTGCCAGCAGACCTGGACAGGGATTAGCCAAAAACATTCAGTACTTC; cdr3_aa: CASRPGQGLAKNIQYF
v_call: TRBV12-3/TRBV12-4; j_call: TRBJ2-1; clone_size: few; d_call: TRBD2; cdr3_nt: TGTGCCAGCAGTTTAGTAGGGATAGGGGCTAGCGGGGCCCATGAGCAGTTCTTC; cdr3_aa: CASSLVGIGASGAHEQFF
v_call: TRBV27; j_call: TRBJ1-1; clone_size: NA; d_call: NA; cdr3_nt: TGTGCCAGCAGTTTTAGGGGTTTTATCTCACCGAACACTGAAGCTTTCTTT; cdr3_aa: CASSFRGFISPNTEAFF
v_call: TRBV7-2; j_call: TRBJ2-7; clone_size: NA; d_call: NA; cdr3_nt: TGTGCCAGCAGCCCCACGCCCTACTCCTACGAGCAGTACTTC; cdr3_aa: CASSPTPYSYEQYF
v_call: TRBV24-1; j_call: TRBJ2-3; clone_size: NA; d_call: NA; cdr3_nt: TGTGCCACCAGGGGCGGTGCTCCAAGCGACCGGGGAGCCGCAGATACGCAGTATTTT; cdr3_aa: CATRGGAPSDRGAADTQYF
v_call: TRBV28; j_call: TRBJ2-7; clone_size: NA; d_call: TRBD2; cdr3_nt: TGTGCCAGCAGTTTATGGGTGGGGCTAGCGGGATACCTCTGGGCGCCGTACTTC; cdr3_aa: CASSLWVGLAGYLWAPYF
v_call: TRBV6-6; j_call: TRBJ2-5; clone_size: NA; d_call: NA; cdr3_nt: TGTGCCAGCGTCAGAACAGGGTCAGTTCAGGAGACCCAGTACTTC; cdr3_aa: CASVRTGSVQETQYF
v_call: TRBV10-1; j_call: TRBJ2-3; clone_size: NA; d_call: TRBD2; cdr3_nt: TGCGCCAGCAGTGAGTCCAACAGACTAGCGGGGGCGAGCACAGATACGCAGTATTTT; cdr3_aa: CASSESNRLAGASTDTQYF
v_call: TRBV7-2; j_call: TRBJ2-4; clone_size: once; d_call: NA; cdr3_nt: TGTGCCAGCAGCTACGGGAACGGACTAGGGGACAATGAGCAGTACTTC; cdr3_aa: CASSYGNGLGDNEQYF
v_call: TRBV5-1; j_call: TRBJ2-3; clone_size: NA; d_call: NA; cdr3_nt: TGCGCCAGCAGCTCAGGAGGGGACTTCACAGATACGCAGTATTTT; cdr3_aa: CASSSGGDFTDTQYF
v_call: TRBV11-3; j_call: TRBJ2-7; clone_size: NA; d_call: NA; cdr3_nt: TGTGCCAGCAGCCCGGGACGGCTAACCTACGAGCAGTACTTC; cdr3_aa: CASSPGRLTYEQYF
v_call: TRBV5-1; j_call: TRBJ2-5; clone_size: NA; d_call: NA; cdr3_nt: TGCGCCAGCAGCCCTCGGGGGACCCAAGAGACCCAGTACTTC; cdr3_aa: CASSPRGTQETQYF
v_call: TRBV20-1; j_call: TRBJ2-1; clone_size: NA; d_call: NA; cdr3_nt: TGCAGTGCTAGAGATTGGGGCCCAAATGAGCAGTTCTTC; cdr3_aa: CSARDWGPNEQFF
v_call: TRBV2; j_call: TRBJ2-1; clone_size: few; d_call: NA; cdr3_nt: TGTGCCAGCTTAGCGAACTACAATGAGCAGTTCTTC; cdr3_aa: CASLANYNEQFF
v_call: TRBV7-9; j_call: TRBJ1-4; clone_size: NA; d_call: NA; cdr3_nt: TGTGCCAGCAGCTCCTCCAGGGGAAGGAGTGAAAAACTGTTTTTT; cdr3_aa: CASSSSRGRSEKLFF
v_call: TRBV5-1; j_call: TRBJ2-7; clone_size: NA; d_call: TRBD2; cdr3_nt: TGCGCCAGCAGCTTGCGTTCTACTAGCGGGGGATCCTACGAGCAGTATTTC; cdr3_aa: CASSLRSTSGGSYEQYF
v_call: TRBV10-3; j_call: TRBJ2-1; clone_size: NA; d_call: TRBD2; cdr3_nt: TGTGCCATCAGATATGAGGGACTAGCGAGACACAATGAGCAGTTCTTC; cdr3_aa: CAIRYEGLARHNEQFF
v_call: TRBV5-1; j_call: TRBJ1-5; clone_size: NA; d_call: NA; cdr3_nt: TGCGCCAGCAGCTTGGCGTTCGGCTTGGGTCAGCCCCAGCATTTT; cdr3_aa: CASSLAFGLGQPQHF
v_call: TRBV27; j_call: TRBJ2-7; clone_size: NA; d_call: TRBD1; cdr3_nt: TGTGCCAGCGGACAGGGCTTCTATTACGAGCAGTACTTC; cdr3_aa: CASGQGFYYEQYF
v_call: TRBV11-3; j_call: TRBJ1-5; clone_size: once; d_call: TRBD1; cdr3_nt: TGTGCCAGCAGCACCCCGACAGGGGACCAGCCCCAGCATTTT; cdr3_aa: CASSTPTGDQPQHF
v_call: TRBV9; j_call: TRBJ1-2; clone_size: few; d_call: NA; cdr3_nt: TGTGCCAGCAGCGTAGCTCCACAGGGCTATGGCTACACCTTC; cdr3_aa: CASSVAPQGYGYTF
v_call: TRBV20-1; j_call: TRBJ2-3; clone_size: NA; d_call: TRBD2; cdr3_nt: TGCAGTGCGGCCCCCACTAGCGGGGGCCCGTATTTT; cdr3_aa: CSAAPTSGGPYF
v_call: TRBV5-1; j_call: TRBJ2-3; clone_size: NA; d_call: TRBD1; cdr3_nt: TGCGCCAGCAGCAACGACAGGGCTATTGGCCTCGATACGCAGTATTTT; cdr3_aa: CASSNDRAIGLDTQYF
v_call: TRBV10-1; j_call: TRBJ1-5; clone_size: NA; d_call: NA; cdr3_nt: TGCGCCAGCATTAAGGAAGGGGGCAATCAGCCCCAGCATTTT; cdr3_aa: CASIKEGGNQPQHF
v_call: TRBV9; j_call: TRBJ1-2; clone_size: NA; d_call: TRBD1; cdr3_nt: TGTGCCAGCAGCGTAGCCCTGGGGGACAGGGAATATGGCTACACCTTC; cdr3_aa: CASSVALGDREYGYTF
v_call: TRBV3-1; j_call: TRBJ2-1; clone_size: NA; d_call: TRBD2; cdr3_nt: TGTGCCAGCAGCCAGGGTCCTAGCGGGAGTATCTACAATGAGCAGTTCTTC; cdr3_aa: CASSQGPSGSIYNEQFF
v_call: TRBV29-1; j_call: TRBJ2-2; clone_size: NA; d_call: TRBD1; cdr3_nt: TGCAGCGTCGGACAGGGGCCCGGGGAGCTGTTTTTT; cdr3_aa: CSVGQGPGELFF
v_call: TRBV27; j_call: TRBJ1-6; clone_size: few; d_call: TRBD1; cdr3_nt: TGTGCCAGCGGCAAGTGGTGGGACAGATATTCACCCTTCCACTTT; cdr3_aa: CASGKWWDRYSPFHF
v_call: TRBV6-5; j_call: TRBJ2-1; clone_size: NA; d_call: TRBD2; cdr3_nt: TGTGCCAGCAGTCTACCGGGACTAGCGGGACTTGGGCGATACAATGAGCAGTTCTTC; cdr3_aa: CASSLPGLAGLGRYNEQFF
v_call: TRBV20-1; j_call: TRBJ1-4; clone_size: NA; d_call: TRBD1; cdr3_nt: TGCAGTGCCAGAAGGGGGCATGAAAAACTGTTTTTT; cdr3_aa: CSARRGHEKLFF
v_call: TRBV29-1; j_call: TRBJ2-1; clone_size: NA; d_call: NA; cdr3_nt: TGCAGCGTTGCCTCGGGATCCGAGCAGTTCTTC; cdr3_aa: CSVASGSEQFF
v_call: TRBV20-1; j_call: TRBJ2-7; clone_size: NA; d_call: TRBD1; cdr3_nt: TGCAGTGCCGGCCTGGACAGGGGCTCCTACGAGCAGTACTTC; cdr3_aa: CSAGLDRGSYEQYF
v_call: TRBV27; j_call: TRBJ2-1; clone_size: few; d_call: NA; cdr3_nt: TGTGCCAGCAGTTTCCGGAAAGCGGAGCCTGGCTACAATGAGCAGTTCTTC; cdr3_aa: CASSFRKAEPGYNEQFF
v_call: TRBV5-6; j_call: TRBJ2-1; clone_size: NA; d_call: TRBD2; cdr3_nt: TGTGCCAGCAGCTTGCGGGCTAGCGGGAGTCAAGAGACCCAGTTCTTC; cdr3_aa: CASSLRASGSQETQFF
v_call: TRBV3-1; j_call: TRBJ2-1; clone_size: few; d_call: TRBD2; cdr3_nt: TGTGCCAGCAGCCCGGGACTAGCGCCCGGGGAGACCCAGTTCTTC; cdr3_aa: CASSPGLAPGETQFF
v_call: TRBV5-1; j_call: TRBJ1-4; clone_size: few; d_call: NA; cdr3_nt: TGCGCCAGCAGCTTGTCCCAGGGTCCAAATGAAAAACTGTTTTTT; cdr3_aa: CASSLSQGPNEKLFF
v_call: TRBV7-2; j_call: TRBJ2-7; clone_size: NA; d_call: NA; cdr3_nt: TGTGCCAGCAGCTTAGGGGCACCGAGGCCATACATTGCCTACGAGCAGTACTTC; cdr3_aa: CASSLGAPRPYIAYEQYF
v_call: TRBV7-8; j_call: TRBJ2-5; clone_size: NA; d_call: TRBD2; cdr3_nt: TGTGCCAGCAGCTTAGTTCCTAGCGGGGTTGAGCAGTACTTC; cdr3_aa: CASSLVPSGVEQYF
v_call: TRBV20-1; j_call: TRBJ2-3; clone_size: few; d_call: TRBD2; cdr3_nt: TGCAGTGCTCGTCCGACTAGCGGGCGAGGGACAGATACGCAGTATTTT; cdr3_aa: CSARPTSGRGTDTQYF
v_call: TRBV19; j_call: TRBJ2-5; clone_size: NA; d_call: NA; cdr3_nt: TGTGCCAGTAGTACAGTGTACCAAGAGACCCAGTACTTC; cdr3_aa: CASSTVYQETQYF
v_call: TRBV12-5; j_call: TRBJ2-2; clone_size: NA; d_call: NA; cdr3_nt: TGTGCTAGTGGTTTGGCAGGGAACACCGGGGAGCTGTTTTTT; cdr3_aa: CASGLAGNTGELFF
v_call: TRBV9; j_call: TRBJ2-1; clone_size: many; d_call: NA; cdr3_nt: TGTGCCAGCAGCTTAGAGCTAAGCTCCTACAATGAGCAGTTCTTC; cdr3_aa: CASSLELSSYNEQFF
v_call: TRBV3-1; j_call: TRBJ2-1; clone_size: NA; d_call: TRBD1; cdr3_nt: TGTGCCAGCAGCCGGCGACAGGGCCCCGAGAATGAGCAGTTCTTC; cdr3_aa: CASSRRQGPENEQFF